One sample yielded the 4 T cell receptor beta chains listed below, sequenced in a study of blood T cell repertoires in COVID-19. Sequenced by immunoSEQ multiplex PCR; TCRdb stores in-frame clones only, minus some. The sample lists approximately 150,000 clones; about 86% were seen once. The material sequenced was peripheral blood. The receptors shown here come from a man aged 70 or older with acute or convalescent COVID-19.

The chain joins TRBV9 to TRBJ2-5; the match to TRBD1 covers 9 bases. There are 14 residues in the CDR3. From germline, CDR1 is SGDLS and CDR2 YYNGEE. The ends lost 4 bases at V and 2 bases at J; junction bases unmatched: 3. CDR3 region: CASSPGQGQETQYF. For the CDR3, the DNA is TGTGCCAGCAGCCCGGGACAGGGTCAAGAGACCCAGTACTTC.

This clone appeared once. This chain connects TRBV27 to TRBJ2-7; D is perhaps TRBD2 (5 bases). Germline V gene sequence: CDR1 MNHEY, CDR2 SMNVEV (reference sequence). The CDR3 spans 16 residues. V lost 2 bases, J lost 7 bases, and 21 bases lay in between. CDR3 sequence: CASSLLSLANKGEQYF. The CDR3 DNA sequence: TGTGCCAGCAGTTTACTGTCTCTAGCTAATAAAGGAGAGCAGTACTTC.

V usage is TRBV19 and J usage is TRBJ2-7; 7 nucleotides match TRBD1. This CDR3 region has 17 residues. Germline assignment: CDR1 LNHDA and CDR2 SQIVND (reference sequence). The ends lost 3 bases at V and 2 bases at J; junction bases unmatched: 13. The CDR3 sequence is CASSIVLRGQPPYEQYF. The CDR3 region has the DNA TGTGCCAGTAGTATCGTCCTCCGGGGACAGCCCCCCTACGAGCAGTACTTC.

The chain couples TRBV11-2 to TRBJ2-7; TRBD2 might be the D (5 bases). Trimming took off 1 base at V and 5 bases at J, with 15 bases between the two ends. Germline values: CDR1 SGHAT, CDR2 FQNNGV. The CDR3 is made up of 15 amino acids. This chain's CDR3 is CASSLGTGSTDEQYF. The CDR3 DNA reads as TGTGCCAGCAGCTTAGGGACTGGCTCTACGGACGAGCAGTACTTC. Complete variable domain (other parts from reference TRBV11-2 and TRBJ2-7): EAGVAQSPRYKIIEKRQSVAFWCNPISGHATLYWYQQILGQGPKLLIQFQNNGVVDDSQLPKDRFSAERLKGVDSTLKIQPAKLEDSAVYLCASSLGTGSTDEQYFGPGTRLTVT.